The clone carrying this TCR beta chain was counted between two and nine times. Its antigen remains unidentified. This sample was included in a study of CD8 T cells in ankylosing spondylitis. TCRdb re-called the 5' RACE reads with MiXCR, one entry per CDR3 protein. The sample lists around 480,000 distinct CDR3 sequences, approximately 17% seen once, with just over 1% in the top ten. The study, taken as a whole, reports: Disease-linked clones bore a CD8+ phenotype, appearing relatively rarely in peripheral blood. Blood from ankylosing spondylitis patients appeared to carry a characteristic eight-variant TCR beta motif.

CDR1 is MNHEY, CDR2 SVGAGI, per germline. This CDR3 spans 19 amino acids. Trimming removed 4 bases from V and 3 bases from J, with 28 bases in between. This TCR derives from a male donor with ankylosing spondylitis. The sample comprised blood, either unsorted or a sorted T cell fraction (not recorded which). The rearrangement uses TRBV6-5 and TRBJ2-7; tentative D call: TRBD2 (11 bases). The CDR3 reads CASSCPWTGGTSGNYEQYF. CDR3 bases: TGTGCCAGCAGTTGTCCCTGGACAGGGGGGACTAGCGGTAACTACGAGCAGTACTTC.